The text below deals with one T cell receptor (beta chain). Its antigen remains unidentified. The data stem from a study of regulatory T cells in long-lasting Graves disease. Findings and limits, study-wide: Newly diagnosed patients had higher TCR diversity than persistent Graves' patients did. Segments TRBV28, TRBJ1-2 and TRBJ2-5 showed preferential usage in persistent disease.

As to time point: newly diagnosed GD, antithyroid drugs for less than 3 months. RNA isolated from PBMCs was used to make the TCR library. American Thyroid Association guidelines defined how Graves' disease was diagnosed. An endocrinology department in Xi'an, China, recruited the patients. The CDR3 loop spans 16 amino acids. Between the trimmed V and J ends, which lost 3 bases and 1 base, there was a span of 13 bases. Relying on iRepertoire HTBI primers and Arm-PCR of CDR3 regions, the team built TCR beta libraries. In TCRdb, the multiplex PCR reads were re-called with MiXCR into one record per CDR3 protein. Here the sample spans approximately 310,000 distinct CDR3 sequences, about 18% being singletons.

The specimen comprised peripheral blood mononuclear cells (PBMCs), sampled at new diagnosis, from a patient treated with antithyroid drugs. The receptor was isolated from a female donor with Graves disease. The chain has TRBV12-3 or TRBV12-4 and TRBJ1-5, with a possible D match to TRBD1 (5 bases). The CDR3 DNA sequence: TGTGCCAGCAGTTTCCCAGGGCGTGTCAGCAATCAGCCCCAGCATTTT. This encodes CASSFPGRVSNQPQHF.